This entry features one TCR beta chain sequence. The data stem from a study of blood T cell repertoires in COVID-19. Background on the study: COVID-19 samples from acute and convalescent phases originated in the United States, Italy and Spain. Sample material is recorded as cDNA or gDNA derived from T cells, B-cell-depleted T cells, or PBMCs.

Methods used by the authors: Researchers report that nucleated cell counts were estimated from reference gene primer amplification. Clones were sequenced by immunoSEQ multiplex PCR, and TCRdb holds only the in-frame ones, with some missing. The DNA was the basis for D and trimming; V, J and clone size are from that table. The profile covers approximately 120,000 clones, with around nine tenths appearing a single time and 15% to 20% taken by the ten largest. Germline-derived CDR1 and CDR2 are MNHEY and SMNVEV (reference sequence). The V end was cut by 3 bases, the J end by 14 bases, with 14 bases between. CDR3 size: 13 residues.

This clonotype was sampled from a human donor with acute or convalescent COVID-19. The donor label of this sample is uncertain. V gene TRBV27 combines with J gene TRBJ1-6, with D tentatively TRBD1 (5 bases). Sequenced material: peripheral blood. The CDR3 reads CASSFGRGGTLHF. For the CDR3, the DNA is TGTGCCAGCAGTTTCGGGAGGGGTGGAACCCTCCACTTT.